Listed here are 9 T cell receptor beta chains from one sample, sequenced in a study of blood T cell repertoires in COVID-19 (dated by TCRdb to the early 2020s). Receptor amplification or capture employed the immunoSEQ multiplex PCR assay. Sourced from immuneACCESS, this table was stored by TCRdb with only in-frame sequences that have V and J called. A share of the clones is absent; for the studies checked, an unresolved V gene accounts for under half, and the remainder has no known explanation. The table for this sample lists under 200,000 clones; around 80% of them were counted only once. Around a fifth of the sample rests with the top ten. The specimen sequenced was peripheral blood. Every receptor here comes from a woman between 65 and 79 years old who had recovered from COVID-19.

This clone was detected only a few times. J is TRBJ2-1 and V is TRBV5-1; 10 positions agree with TRBD2. CDR1 and CDR2 from the germline V gene are SGHRS and YFSETQ. Trimming removed 0 bases from V and 8 bases from J; junction bases left unmatched: 8. This CDR3 comprises 16 residues. In nucleotides, the CDR3 is TGCGCCAGCAGCTTGGGGGGTACTAGCGGGGCAGATGAGCAGTTCTTC. This encodes CASSLGGTSGADEQFF. Drawing the rest from reference TRBV5-1 and TRBJ2-1, the complete variable domain is KAGVTQTPRYLIKTRGQQVTLSCSPISGHRSVSWYQQTPGQGLQFLFEYFSETQRNKGNFPGRFSGRQFSNSRSEMNVSTLELGDSALYLCASSLGGTSGADEQFFGPGTRLTVL.

A single count supports this clone. The chain has TRBV28 and TRBJ2-2; 7 positions agree with TRBD1. The CDR3 extends over 17 amino acids. Per germline, CDR1 MDHEN and CDR2 SYDVKM. V trimming: 6 bases; J trimming: 5 bases; junction bases outside the gene matches: 15. CDR3 protein: CASSRTGVARTTGELFF. The CDR3 nucleotides read TGTGCCAGCAGCCGAACAGGGGTGGCCCGGACGACCGGGGAGCTGTTTTTT.

CDR3 bases: TGTGCCAGCTCCATCCAGGGGCCTTCCTACGAGCAGTACTTC. Its protein product is CASSIQGPSYEQYF. This chain links TRBV5-4 with TRBJ2-7, with D perhaps matching TRBD1 (6 bases). V lost 7 bases, J lost 1 base, and 15 bases lay in between. The CDR3 consists of 14 residues. Germline assignment: CDR1 SGHNT and CDR2 YYREEE (reference sequence).

With respect to this clone: The same CDR3 arises from other DNA sequences in this sample as well. The chain is built from TRBV6-5 and TRBJ1-1; D uncertain. Germline V gene sequence: CDR1 MNHEY, CDR2 SVGAGI. There are 11 residues in the CDR3. V was trimmed by 8 bases and J by 5 bases, leaving 9 bases between them. The CDR3 loop is CASSRGTEAFF. The DNA of the CDR3 is TGTGCCAGCTCGCGCGGGACTGAAGCTTTCTTT.

This chain joins TRBV7-2 and TRBJ2-7; 8 nucleotides agree with TRBD1. The V and J ends lost 2 bases and 0 bases, in that order; junction bases with no gene match: 6. The CDR3 has 16 residues. The germline V gene encodes CDR1 SGHTA and CDR2 FQGNSA. The CDR3 loop reads CASSLRRDRSSYEQYF. CDR3 nucleotides: TGTGCCAGCAGCTTAAGACGGGACAGGAGCTCCTACGAGCAGTACTTC.

The chain recombines TRBV5-1 with TRBJ2-7; 7 nucleotides align to TRBD2. V was clipped by 4 bases and J by 7 bases; unmatched bases: 11. The length of the CDR3 is 14 residues. Per the germline V gene, CDR1 is SGHRS and CDR2 is YFSETQ. CDR3 DNA sequence: TGCGCCAGCAGCCCAACCCCGGCAGCGGGGGAGCAGTACTTC. Its translation: CASSPTPAAGEQYF.

The gene calls are TRBV18 and TRBJ2-7; TRBD1 agrees at 7 bases. Per the germline V gene, CDR1 is KGHSH and CDR2 is LQKENI. The CDR3 totals 17 residues. V lost 3 bases, J lost 1 base, and 12 bases stayed unmatched. CDR3 DNA: TGTGCCAGCTCACCTGAAGAGGGGGCGCCTAAGTCCTACGAGCAGTACTTC. Translating it yields CASSPEEGAPKSYEQYF.

CDR3 residues: CASRRGTGYSYEQYF. The CDR3 region has the DNA TGTGCCAGCAGGCGAGGGACAGGGTACTCCTACGAGCAGTACTTC. The gene calls are TRBV28 and TRBJ2-7; 9 bases agree with TRBD1. The germline V gene encodes CDR1 MDHEN and CDR2 SYDVKM. The CDR3 runs to 15 residues. The V and J ends lost 6 bases and 0 bases, in that order; junction bases with no gene match: 6.

J is TRBJ1-1 and V is TRBV27, with D perhaps matching TRBD1 (6 bases). This CDR3 is built from 14 residues. Trimming pared 4 bases from V and 1 base from J, leaving 10 bases between. Per germline, CDR1 MNHEY and CDR2 SMNVEV (reference sequence). The CDR3 nucleotides are TGTGCCAGCAGTTGGGGACAAAGGAACACTGAAGCTTTCTTT. Translated, it gives CASSWGQRNTEAFF.